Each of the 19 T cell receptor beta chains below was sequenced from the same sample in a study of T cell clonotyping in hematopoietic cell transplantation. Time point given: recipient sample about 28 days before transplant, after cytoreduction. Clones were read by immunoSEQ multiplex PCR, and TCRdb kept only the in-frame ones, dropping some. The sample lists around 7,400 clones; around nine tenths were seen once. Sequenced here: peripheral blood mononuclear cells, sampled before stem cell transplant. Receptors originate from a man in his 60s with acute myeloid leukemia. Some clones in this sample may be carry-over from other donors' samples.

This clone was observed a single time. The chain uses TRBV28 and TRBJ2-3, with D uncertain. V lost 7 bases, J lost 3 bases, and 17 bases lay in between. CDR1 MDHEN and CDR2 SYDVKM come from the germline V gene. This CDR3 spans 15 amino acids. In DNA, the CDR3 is TGTGCCAGCACTCCACCCGTTTTTGGGACAGATACGCAGTATTTT. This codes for CASTPPVFGTDTQYF.

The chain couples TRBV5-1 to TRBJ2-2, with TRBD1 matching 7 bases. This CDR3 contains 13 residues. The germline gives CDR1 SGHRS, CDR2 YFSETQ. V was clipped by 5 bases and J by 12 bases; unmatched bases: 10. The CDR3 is CASRRDTGDKLFF. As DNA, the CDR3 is TGCGCCAGCAGGAGGGATACAGGGGACAAGCTGTTTTTT.

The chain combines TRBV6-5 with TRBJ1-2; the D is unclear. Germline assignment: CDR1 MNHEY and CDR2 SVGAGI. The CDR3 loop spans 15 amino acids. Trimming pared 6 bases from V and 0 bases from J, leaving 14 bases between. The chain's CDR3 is CASRREMKTNYGYTF. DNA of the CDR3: TGTGCCAGCAGGCGAGAAATGAAAACTAACTATGGCTACACCTTC.

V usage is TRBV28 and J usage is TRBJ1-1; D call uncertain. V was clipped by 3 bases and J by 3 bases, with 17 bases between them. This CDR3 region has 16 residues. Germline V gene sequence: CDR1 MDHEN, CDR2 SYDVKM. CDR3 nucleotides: TGTGCCAGCAGTTTGGTTAGGGCATCGGGGTACACTGAAGCTTTCTTT. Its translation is CASSLVRASGYTEAFF. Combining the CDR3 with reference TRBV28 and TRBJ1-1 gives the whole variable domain DVKVTQSSRYLVKRTGEKVFLECVQDMDHENMFWYRQDPGLGLRLIYFSYDVKMKEKGDIPEGYSVSREKKERFSLILESASTNQTSMYLCASSLVRASGYTEAFFGQGTRLTVV.

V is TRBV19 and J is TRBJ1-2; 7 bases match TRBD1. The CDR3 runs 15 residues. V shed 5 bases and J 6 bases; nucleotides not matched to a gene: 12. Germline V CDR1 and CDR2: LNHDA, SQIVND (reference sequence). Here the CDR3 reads CASSVRDRSHHGYTF. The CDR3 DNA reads TGTGCCAGTAGTGTAAGGGACAGATCCCATCATGGCTACACCTTC. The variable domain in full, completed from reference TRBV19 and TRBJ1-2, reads DGGITQSPKYLFRKEGQNVTLSCEQNLNHDAMYWYRQDPGQGLRLIYYSQIVNDFQKGDIAEGYSVSREKKESFPLTVTSAQKNPTAFYLCASSVRDRSHHGYTFGSGTRLTVV.

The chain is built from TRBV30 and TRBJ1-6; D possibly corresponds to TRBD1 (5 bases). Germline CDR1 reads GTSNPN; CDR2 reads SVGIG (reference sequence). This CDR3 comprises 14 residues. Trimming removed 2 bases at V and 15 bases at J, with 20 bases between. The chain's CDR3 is CAWSKTGTHSDLHF. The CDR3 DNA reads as TGTGCCTGGAGTAAAACCGGGACCCATTCTGACCTCCACTTT.

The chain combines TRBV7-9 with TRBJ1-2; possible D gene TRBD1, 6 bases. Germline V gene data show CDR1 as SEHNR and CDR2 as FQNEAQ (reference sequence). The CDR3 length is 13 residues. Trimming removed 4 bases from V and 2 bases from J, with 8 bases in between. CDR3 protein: CASSYGQNYGYTF. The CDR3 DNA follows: TGTGCCAGCAGCTACGGACAGAACTATGGCTACACCTTC. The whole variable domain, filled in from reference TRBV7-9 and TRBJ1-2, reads DTGVSQNPRHKITKRGQNVTFRCDPISEHNRLYWYRQTLGQGPEFLTYFQNEAQLEKSRLLSDRFSAERPKGSFSTLEIQRTEQGDSAMYLCASSYGQNYGYTFGSGTRLTVV.

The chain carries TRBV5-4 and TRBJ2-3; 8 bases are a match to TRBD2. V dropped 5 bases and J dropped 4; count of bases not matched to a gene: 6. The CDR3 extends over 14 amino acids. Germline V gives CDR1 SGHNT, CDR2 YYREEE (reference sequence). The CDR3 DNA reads TGTGCCAGCAGGACGACTAGCGTCCCAGATACGCAGTATTTT. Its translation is CASRTTSVPDTQYF.

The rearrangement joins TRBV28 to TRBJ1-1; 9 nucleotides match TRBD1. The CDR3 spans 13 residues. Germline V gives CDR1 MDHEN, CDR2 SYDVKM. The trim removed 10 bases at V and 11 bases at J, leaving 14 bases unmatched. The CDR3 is CATTLGQGQGAFF. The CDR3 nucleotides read TGTGCCACCACGCTCGGGCAAGGACAGGGGGCTTTCTTT.

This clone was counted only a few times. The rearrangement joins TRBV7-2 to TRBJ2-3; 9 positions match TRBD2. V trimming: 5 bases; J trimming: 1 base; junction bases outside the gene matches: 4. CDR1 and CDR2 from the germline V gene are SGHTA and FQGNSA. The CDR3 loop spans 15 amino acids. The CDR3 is CASSLSGGRTDTQYF. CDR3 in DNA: TGTGCCAGCAGCCTCAGCGGGGGGCGCACAGATACGCAGTATTTT. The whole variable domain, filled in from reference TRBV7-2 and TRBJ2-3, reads GAGVSQSPSNKVTEKGKDVELRCDPISGHTALYWYRQSLGQGLEFLIYFQGNSAPDKSGLPSDRFSAERTGGSVSTLTIQRTQQEDSAVYLCASSLSGGRTDTQYFGPGTRLTVL.

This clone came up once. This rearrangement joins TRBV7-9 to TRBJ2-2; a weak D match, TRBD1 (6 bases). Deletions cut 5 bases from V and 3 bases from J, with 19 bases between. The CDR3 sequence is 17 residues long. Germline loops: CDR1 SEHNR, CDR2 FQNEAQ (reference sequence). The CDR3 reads CASSQQGRRVDTGELFF. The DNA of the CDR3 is TGTGCCAGCAGCCAACAGGGTAGAAGGGTTGACACCGGGGAGCTGTTTTTT.

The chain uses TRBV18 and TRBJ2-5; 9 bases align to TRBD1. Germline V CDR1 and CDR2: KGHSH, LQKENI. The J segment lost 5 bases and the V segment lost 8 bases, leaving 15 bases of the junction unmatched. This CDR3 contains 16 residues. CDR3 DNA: TGTGCCAGCCGAAGCGGACAGGGGAATTTCCAGGAGACCCAGTACTTC. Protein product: CASRSGQGNFQETQYF.

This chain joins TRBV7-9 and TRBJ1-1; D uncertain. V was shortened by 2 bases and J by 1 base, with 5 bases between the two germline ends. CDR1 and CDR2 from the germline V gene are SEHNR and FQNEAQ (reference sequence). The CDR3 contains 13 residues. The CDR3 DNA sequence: TGTGCCAGCAGCTTAATGGGGAACACTGAAGCTTTCTTT. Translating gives CASSLMGNTEAFF. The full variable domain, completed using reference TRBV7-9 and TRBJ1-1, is DTGVSQNPRHKITKRGQNVTFRCDPISEHNRLYWYRQTLGQGPEFLTYFQNEAQLEKSRLLSDRFSAERPKGSFSTLEIQRTEQGDSAMYLCASSLMGNTEAFFGQGTRLTVV.

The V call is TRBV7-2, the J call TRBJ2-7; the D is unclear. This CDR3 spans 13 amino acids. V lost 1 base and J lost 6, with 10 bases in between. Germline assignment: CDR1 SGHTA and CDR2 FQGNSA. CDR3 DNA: TGTGCCAGCAGCTTAGAAGGGTTTTCCGAGCAGTACTTC. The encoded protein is CASSLEGFSEQYF. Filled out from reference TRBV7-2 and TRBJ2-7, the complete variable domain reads GAGVSQSPSNKVTEKGKDVELRCDPISGHTALYWYRQSLGQGLEFLIYFQGNSAPDKSGLPSDRFSAERTGGSVSTLTIQRTQQEDSAVYLCASSLEGFSEQYFGPGTRLTVT.

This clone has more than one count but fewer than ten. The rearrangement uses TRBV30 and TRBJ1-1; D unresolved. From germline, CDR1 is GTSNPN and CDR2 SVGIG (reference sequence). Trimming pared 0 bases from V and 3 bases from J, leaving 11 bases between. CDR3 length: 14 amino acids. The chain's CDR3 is CAWSVRGGHTEAFF. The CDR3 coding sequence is TGTGCCTGGAGTGTAAGAGGCGGCCACACTGAAGCTTTCTTT.

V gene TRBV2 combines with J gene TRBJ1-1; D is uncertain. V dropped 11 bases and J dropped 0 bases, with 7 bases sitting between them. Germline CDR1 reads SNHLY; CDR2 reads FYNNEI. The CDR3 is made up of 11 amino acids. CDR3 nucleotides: TGTGCCGGGCTTATGAACACTGAAGCTTTCTTT. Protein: CAGLMNTEAFF.

The CDR3 sequence is CASSSPGLAGGYEQYF. CDR3 DNA sequence: TGTGCCAGCAGTTCCCCCGGACTAGCGGGAGGATACGAGCAGTACTTC. This chain joins TRBV28 and TRBJ2-7, with 14 nucleotides matching TRBD2. The germline CDR1 and CDR2 sequences are MDHEN and SYDVKM. The CDR3 is 16 amino acids. J lost 4 bases, V lost 4 bases, and 6 bases had no gene match.

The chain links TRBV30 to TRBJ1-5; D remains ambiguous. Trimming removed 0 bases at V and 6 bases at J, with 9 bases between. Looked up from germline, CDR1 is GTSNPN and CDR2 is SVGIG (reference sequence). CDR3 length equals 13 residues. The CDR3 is CAWSVNSRQPQHF. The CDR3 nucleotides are TGTGCCTGGAGTGTAAACAGTCGTCAGCCCCAGCATTTT. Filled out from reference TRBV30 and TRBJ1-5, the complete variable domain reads SQTIHQWPATLVQPVGSPLSLECTVEGTSNPNLYWYRQAAGRGLQLLFYSVGIGQISSEVPQNLSASRPQDRQFILSSKKLLLSDSGFYLCAWSVNSRQPQHFGDGTRLSIL.

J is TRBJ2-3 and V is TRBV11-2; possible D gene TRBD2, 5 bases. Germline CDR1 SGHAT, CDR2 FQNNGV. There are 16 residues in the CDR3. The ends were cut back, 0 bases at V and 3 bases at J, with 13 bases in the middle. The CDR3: CASSLEFLALTDTQYF. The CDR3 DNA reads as TGTGCCAGCAGCTTAGAGTTCCTAGCTTTAACAGATACGCAGTATTTT. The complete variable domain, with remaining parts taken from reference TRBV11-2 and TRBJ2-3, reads EAGVAQSPRYKIIEKRQSVAFWCNPISGHATLYWYQQILGQGPKLLIQFQNNGVVDDSQLPKDRFSAERLKGVDSTLKIQPAKLEDSAVYLCASSLEFLALTDTQYFGPGTRLTVL.